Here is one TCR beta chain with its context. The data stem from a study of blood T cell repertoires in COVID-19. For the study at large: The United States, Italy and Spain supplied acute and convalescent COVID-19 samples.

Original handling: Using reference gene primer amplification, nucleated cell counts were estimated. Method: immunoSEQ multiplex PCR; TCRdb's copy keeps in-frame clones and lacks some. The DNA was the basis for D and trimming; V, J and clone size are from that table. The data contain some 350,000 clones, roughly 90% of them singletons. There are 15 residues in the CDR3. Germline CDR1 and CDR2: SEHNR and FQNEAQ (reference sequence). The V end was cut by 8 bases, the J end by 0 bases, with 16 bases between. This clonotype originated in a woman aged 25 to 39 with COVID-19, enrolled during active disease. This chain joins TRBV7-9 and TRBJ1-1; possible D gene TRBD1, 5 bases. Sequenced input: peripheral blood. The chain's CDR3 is CASDRTGGLNTEAFF. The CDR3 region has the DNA TGTGCCAGCGACCGAACAGGTGGATTGAACACTGAAGCTTTCTTT.